The present T cell receptor (beta chain) was sequenced within a study of T cells in Graves' hyperthyroidism and ophthalmopathy. Study-level points and caveats: Through a model of 13 V-J features, ophthalmopathy was separated from stable hyperthyroidism. Most expanded thyroid clonotypes above 0.001 recurred in blood.

The source material, RNA transcripts, was used to amplify TCR beta CDR3 regions. First-round RT-PCR targeting the TCR CDR3 was performed with the HTBI primer set. Via MiXCR, TCRdb re-called the multiplex PCR reads, giving one row per CDR3 protein. The table includes about 330,000 distinct CDR3 sequences, about an eighth detected once. Trimming stripped 0 bases from V and 1 base from J, with 6 bases between. This CDR3 is 14 amino acids long. Germline CDR1 and CDR2: SNHLY and FYNNEI. Uncontrolled infection, other autoimmune disease, pregnancy or lactation disqualified patients from enrolment. This clonotype was observed a handful of times. Its antigen is still unknown.

The receptor's source is a woman between 40 and 55 years old with Graves' ophthalmopathy. The chain couples TRBV2 to TRBJ1-1; unclear D gene. Sample: blood. The CDR3 spells CASSEAGANTEAFF. CDR3 bases: TGTGCCAGCAGTGAAGCGGGTGCGAACACTGAAGCTTTCTTT.